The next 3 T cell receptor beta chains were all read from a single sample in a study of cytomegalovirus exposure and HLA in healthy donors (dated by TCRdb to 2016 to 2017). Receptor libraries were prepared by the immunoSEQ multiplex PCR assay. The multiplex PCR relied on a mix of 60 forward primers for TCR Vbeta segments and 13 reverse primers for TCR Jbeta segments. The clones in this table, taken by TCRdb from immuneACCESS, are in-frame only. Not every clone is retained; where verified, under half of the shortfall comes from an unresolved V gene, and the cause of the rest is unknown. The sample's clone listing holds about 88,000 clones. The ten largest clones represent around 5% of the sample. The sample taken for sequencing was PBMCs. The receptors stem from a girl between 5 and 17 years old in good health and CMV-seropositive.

The CDR3 spells CASSLERMAGKVGELFF. The CDR3 DNA sequence: TGTGCCAGCAGCTTAGAGCGCATGGCAGGGAAGGTCGGGGAGCTGTTTTTT. The chain employs TRBV7-2 and TRBJ2-2, with D perhaps matching TRBD1 (5 bases). V was cut by 1 base and J by 7 bases, with 19 bases left in between. This CDR3 spans 17 amino acids. Germline loops: CDR1 SGHTA, CDR2 FQGNSA.

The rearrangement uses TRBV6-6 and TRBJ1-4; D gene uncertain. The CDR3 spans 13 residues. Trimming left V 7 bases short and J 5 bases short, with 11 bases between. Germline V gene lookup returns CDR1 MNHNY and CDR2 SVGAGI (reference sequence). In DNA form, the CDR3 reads TGTGCCAGCATCTCGGGGATGAATGAAAAACTGTTTTTT. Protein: CASISGMNEKLFF.

CDR3 nucleotide sequence: TGTGCCAGCAGCGCGCGGGACAGCCAAGAGACCCAGTACTTC. Its translation is CASSARDSQETQYF. The chain joins TRBV9 to TRBJ2-5, with TRBD1 as a possible D gene (7 bases). The CDR3 is 14 residues long. Germline V lookup: CDR1 SGDLS, CDR2 YYNGEE. Deletions cut 3 bases from V and 1 base from J, with 10 bases between. Drawing the rest from reference TRBV9 and TRBJ2-5, the complete variable domain is DSGVTQTPKHLITATGQRVTLRCSPRSGDLSVYWYQQSLDQGLQFLIQYYNGEERAKGNILERFSAQQFPDLHSELNLSSLELGDSALYFCASSARDSQETQYFGPGTRLLVL.